The 18 T cell receptor beta chains presented below share a single source sample, sequenced in a study of T-cell memory formation after mild COVID-19. In TCRdb, the 5' RACE reads were re-called with MiXCR into one record per CDR3 protein. The table lists about 440,000 distinct CDR3 sequences, roughly 20% of them singletons. Sequencing was performed on PBMCs or a T cell subset sorted from them (not recorded which). These receptors came from an adult woman who had mild COVID-19 (a few samples of this study predate the infection). Cell type and time point are not known.

V is TRBV20-1 and J is TRBJ2-1, with 11 bases aligning to TRBD2. There are 16 residues in the CDR3. CDR1 and CDR2 (germline): DFQATT, SNEGSKA (reference sequence). V was clipped by 2 bases and J by 7 bases; unmatched bases: 10. CDR3 sequence: CSARPKLAGVQNEQFF. The CDR3, as DNA: TGCAGTGCTAGACCAAAACTAGCGGGGGTTCAGAATGAGCAGTTCTTC.

This chain connects TRBV6-2 or TRBV6-3 to TRBJ1-1, with 7 bases aligning to TRBD1. This CDR3 has 16 residues. Germline loops: CDR1 MNHEY, CDR2 SVGEGT. V was pared by 0 bases and J by 5 bases, with 9 bases of the junction left unmatched. The chain's CDR3 is CASSYSVKSRGTEAFF. The CDR3 coding sequence is TGTGCCAGCAGTTACTCGGTCAAGTCCAGGGGGACTGAAGCTTTCTTT.

This chain links TRBV7-2 with TRBJ2-3; 9 bases match TRBD2. CDR3 length: 16 amino acids. CDR1 and CDR2 (germline): SGHTA, FQGNSA. The V segment lost 2 bases and the J segment 5 bases; nucleotides outside the gene matches: 8. CDR3 in DNA: TGTGCCAGCAGCTTACGACTAGCGGCGGTTGGAGATACGCAGTATTTT. Translation: CASSLRLAAVGDTQYF.

The chain joins TRBV29-1 to TRBJ2-4, with D maybe TRBD2 (5 bases). Germline V CDR1 and CDR2: SQVTM, ANQGSEA. This CDR3 comprises 12 residues. The ends were cut back, 4 bases at V and 9 bases at J, with 13 bases in the middle. The CDR3 bases are TGCAGCGTTGGCGAGGGAGTTCTCATTCAGTACTTC. Protein: CSVGEGVLIQYF.

The rearrangement joins TRBV4-3 to TRBJ1-1; a possible D gene is TRBD1 (5 bases). The CDR3 is made up of 15 amino acids. Germline values: CDR1 LGHNA, CDR2 YSLEER. V was trimmed by 1 base and J by 6 bases, leaving 15 bases between them. Written as DNA, the CDR3 is TGCGCCAGCAGCCAAGCCAGACGACAGTACGCTGAAGCTTTCTTT. It encodes CASSQARRQYAEAFF.

In nucleotides, the CDR3 is TGTGCCACCAGCAGAGGACAGGGGGCCCTTCTAAGCACAGATACGCAGTATTTT. Translation: CATSRGQGALLSTDTQYF. The V call is TRBV15, the J call TRBJ2-3; 10 nucleotides line up with TRBD1. Germline CDR1 reads LNHNV; CDR2 reads YYDKDF (reference sequence). The CDR3 is made up of 18 amino acids. Trimming took 1 base from V and 0 from J; bases not matched to a gene: 7.

There are a few counts of this clonotype. The CDR3 is CASSLSTPGANVLTF. DNA for the CDR3: TGTGCCAGCAGCTTATCTACTCCTGGGGCCAACGTCCTGACTTTC. The chain joins TRBV7-9 to TRBJ2-6; D is ambiguous. The V gene's germline CDR1 is SEHNR and CDR2 FQNEAQ (reference sequence). The CDR3 consists of 15 residues. V was clipped by 2 bases and J by 2 bases, with 7 bases between them.

The table lists this clonotype with a few counts. The chain is built from TRBV15 and TRBJ2-2, with TRBD2 identical over 7 bases. Germline V CDR1 and CDR2: LNHNV, YYDKDF (reference sequence). CDR3 length: 16 residues. V dropped 0 bases and J dropped 2; count of bases not matched to a gene: 3. CDR3 protein: CATSRDRGVNTGELFF. In DNA form, the CDR3 reads TGTGCCACCAGCAGAGATCGGGGGGTCAACACCGGGGAGCTGTTTTTT.

This clonotype has just a few counts. This rearrangement joins TRBV12-3 or TRBV12-4 to TRBJ2-3; 8 positions agree with TRBD1. This CDR3 has 14 amino acids. The trim removed 5 bases at V and 5 bases at J, leaving 6 bases unmatched. CDR3 in DNA: TGTGCCAGCAGTCGGACAGGGACTGAAGATACGCAGTATTTT. It yields the protein CASSRTGTEDTQYF.

This chain connects TRBV29-1 to TRBJ1-2, with TRBD1 matching over 7 bases. Losses at the gene ends were 7 bases for V and 6 bases for J; bases not matched to a gene: 5. CDR3 length equals 11 residues. Germline CDR1 SQVTM, CDR2 ANQGSEA. CDR3 in DNA: TGCAGCGCTACGACAGGGAATGGCTACACCTTC. Its protein is CSATTGNGYTF. Full variable domain (outside the CDR3, taken from reference TRBV29-1 and TRBJ1-2): SAVISQKPSRDICQRGTSLTIQCQVDSQVTMMFWYRQQPGQSLTLIATANQGSEATYESGFVIDKFPISRPNLTFSTLTVSNMSPEDSSIYLCSATTGNGYTFGSGTRLTVV.

This clonotype was picked up a small number of times. This rearrangement joins TRBV6-5 to TRBJ2-7, with TRBD2 as a possible D gene (6 bases). Germline CDR1 MNHEY, CDR2 SVGAGI. This CDR3 contains 16 residues. The V end lost 4 bases, the J end lost 0 bases, and 16 bases lay between the germline ends. The CDR3 spells CASSSTRNSGSYEQYF. CDR3 coding DNA: TGTGCCAGCAGTTCGACCCGGAATAGCGGCTCCTACGAGCAGTACTTC.

The rearrangement uses TRBV5-1 and TRBJ2-7; no clear D. CDR3 length: 14 residues. Trimming cost V 2 bases and J 3 bases, with 12 bases left between them. Per germline, CDR1 SGHRS and CDR2 YFSETQ. The CDR3 loop reads CASSFALGNYEQYF. CDR3 nucleotide sequence: TGCGCCAGCAGCTTCGCGCTAGGGAACTACGAGCAGTACTTC.

The J gene is TRBJ1-2, the V gene TRBV7-9; D ambiguous. The CDR3 has 12 amino acids. V was shortened by 1 base and J by 7 bases, with 7 bases between the two germline ends. Per germline, CDR1 SEHNR and CDR2 FQNEAQ (reference sequence). The CDR3, as DNA: TGTGCCAGCAGCTTAGGGGCAGCTGGCTACACCTTC. This sequence encodes CASSLGAAGYTF.

The rearrangement joins TRBV15 to TRBJ2-1; 7 bases fit TRBD2. With 3 bases clipped from V and 3 bases from J, the junction kept 8 bases outside the gene matches. Germline V gene lookup returns CDR1 LNHNV and CDR2 YYDKDF (reference sequence). CDR3 length equals 16 residues. CDR3 sequence reads: CATSRRASGNYNEQFF. In nucleotides, the CDR3 is TGTGCCACCAGCAGGCGGGCTAGCGGAAACTACAATGAGCAGTTCTTC. Together with reference TRBV15 and TRBJ2-1, the CDR3 gives the full variable domain: DAMVIQNPRYQVTQFGKPVTLSCSQTLNHNVMYWYQQKSSQAPKLLFHYYDKDFNNEADTPDNFQSRRPNTSFCFLDIRSPGLGDTAMYLCATSRRASGNYNEQFFGPGTRLTVL.

The chain is built from TRBV11-3 and TRBJ1-1; D gene ambiguous. Trimming shortened V by 2 bases and J by 0 bases, and 7 bases separated the two germline ends. CDR1 is SGHNT and CDR2 is YENEEA in the germline V gene. CDR3 size: 14 residues. The CDR3 sequence is CASSLNKVNTEAFF. The CDR3, as DNA: TGTGCCAGCAGCTTAAACAAAGTGAACACTGAAGCTTTCTTT.

V usage is TRBV12-3 or TRBV12-4 and J usage is TRBJ2-7; D remains unclear. V dropped 3 bases and J dropped 4 bases, with 7 bases sitting between them. The CDR3 spans 12 residues. The CDR3 bases are TGTGCCAGCAGTTTTCTTGCTTACGAGCAGTACTTC. Protein: CASSFLAYEQYF.

As concerns this clonotype: An end of the junction does not agree with germline; a read error may underlie this. The chain combines TRBV7-8 with TRBJ2-1; TRBD2 is a possible D gene (5 bases). Germline CDR1 reads SGHVS; CDR2 reads FQNEAQ. This CDR3 is 17 amino acids long. CDR3 nucleotides: TGTGCCAGCAGCCCCCCCCGAGCGGCGTATGGCTACAATGAGCAGTCCTTC. This translates into CASSPPRAAYGYNEQSF.

This clonotype was observed at least ten times. V usage is TRBV12-3 or TRBV12-4 and J usage is TRBJ1-1; D possibly corresponds to TRBD1 (6 bases). V dropped 3 bases and J dropped 5 bases, with 10 bases sitting between them. This CDR3 has 13 amino acids. The CDR3 sequence is CASSFTRGTEAFF. CDR3 DNA sequence: TGTGCCAGCAGTTTTACCAGGGGAACTGAAGCTTTCTTT.